This TCR beta chain comes out of a study of Graves' ophthalmopathy and Graves' hyperthyroidism. Study information: Peripheral blood was collected at initial diagnosis, before any treatment. General observations from the study: For separating ophthalmopathy from stable hyperthyroidism, a 13-signature model gave 85% to 90% sensitivity and approximately 80% specificity. Blood also carried most expanded thyroid clonotypes exceeding 0.001 frequency.

The CDR3 is 14 residues long. Trimming removed 1 base from V and 2 bases from J, with 7 bases in between. Per the germline V gene, CDR1 is SGHAT and CDR2 is FQNNGV. CDR3 regions of TCR beta were amplified from RNA transcripts. First-round RT-PCR relied on HTBI primers, and a second-round multiplex PCR came next. A single record per CDR3 protein comes from TCRdb applying MiXCR to the multiplex PCR reads. Found here are around 340,000 distinct CDR3 sequences, about a sixth of them singletons; the top ten hold approximately 13%. This clonotype was recorded many times. Its antigen is undetermined. Sequencing input: peripheral blood. The V and J genes are TRBV11-2 and TRBJ2-3; D gene uncertain. This sequence was found in an adult man with Graves' ophthalmopathy. The CDR3 bases are TGTGCCAGCAGCTTAGGGCGCCTCACAGATACGCAGTATTTT. It specifies CASSLGRLTDTQYF.